What follows are 24 T cell receptor beta chains derived from one specimen sequenced in a study of T cell clonality in common variable immunodeficiency. Clones were read by immunoSEQ multiplex PCR, and TCRdb kept only the in-frame ones, dropping some. The sample has more than 45,000 clones, none seen only once. The sequenced material came from peripheral blood mononuclear cells. Receptor source: a person between 18 and 69 years old in good health.

This clone was detected many times. Read sequence stops 3 residues before the CDR3 end, and the germline J gene provides the missing end. The chain has TRBV6-1 and TRBJ1-4, with D unresolved. Germline assignment: CDR1 MNHNS and CDR2 SASEGT. Trimming took 4 bases from V and 8 from J, leaving 8 bases between them. The CDR3 extends over 12 amino acids. This CDR3 is CASSAMGEKLFF. The CDR3 DNA, read in part, is TGTGCCAGCAGTGCAATGGGCGAAAAA.

This clone was seen at least ten times. One end of the junction fails to match germline, which may point to a read error. The observed sequence ends 3 residues before the CDR3 terminus, with the missing tail filled in from the germline J gene. The chain combines TRBV5-1 with TRBJ1-5, with D perhaps TRBD1 (5 bases). Germline lookup yields CDR1 SGHRS and CDR2 YFSETQ. This CDR3 is built from 15 residues. CDR3 DNA, as far as it was read: TGCGCCAGCAGTTTGGGGGACTTGGGAATTCAGCCC. Translated, it gives CASSLGDLGIQP. The complete CDR3 protein is CASSLGDLGIQPQHF.

This clone was seen many times. The CDR3 loop reads CSASTSGEVVDTQYF. The CDR3 DNA, read in part, is TGCAGTGCTAGTACTAGCGGGGAGGTTGTGGATACG. This rearrangement joins TRBV20-1 to TRBJ2-3, with 10 bases aligning to TRBD2. The missing CDR3 end, 3 residues past where the read stops, is filled in from the germline J gene. Germline loops: CDR1 DFQATT, CDR2 SNEGSKA (reference sequence). The J segment lost 6 bases and the V segment lost 3 bases, leaving 9 bases of the junction unmatched. This CDR3 spans 15 amino acids.

Notes on this clone: Read data end 3 residues before the CDR3 end; the end is taken from the germline J gene. The chain couples TRBV10-2 to TRBJ2-2, with a possible D match to TRBD1 (7 bases). The CDR3 is made up of 16 amino acids. Germline assignment: CDR1 WSHSY and CDR2 SAAADI. The CDR3 bases that were read are TGCGCCAGCAGTGGCGGGACAGTAGCAACTAATGAAAAG. Translated, it gives CASSGGTVATNEK. The whole CDR3 region reads CASSGGTVATNEKLFF.

This clone was observed at least ten times. The read stops 3 residues short of the end of the CDR3; the missing end is completed from the germline J gene. V gene TRBV18 combines with J gene TRBJ2-7, with a weak D call TRBD2 (5 bases). The CDR3 loop spans 15 amino acids. CDR1 is KGHSH, CDR2 LQKENI, per germline. Trimming removed 0 bases at V and 1 base at J, with 10 bases between. CDR3 in amino acids: CASSPPSLASYEQYF. The sequenced part of the CDR3 DNA is TGTGCCAGCTCACCACCTAGCCTAGCATCCTACGAG.

This clone was seen at least ten times. The CDR3 bases that were read are TGTGCCAGCTCACCGGACAGGGACTATGGC. Translating gives CASSPDRDYG. The CDR3 in full is CASSPDRDYGYTF. V and J are TRBV18 and TRBJ1-2; 8 bases map to TRBD1. The read ends 3 residues shy of where the CDR3 ends; the end is completed using the germline J gene. Germline loops: CDR1 KGHSH, CDR2 LQKENI. J lost 3 bases, V lost 3 bases, and 0 bases had no gene match. This CDR3 has 13 amino acids.

There are many counts of this clone. Read coverage stops 3 residues before the CDR3 terminus; the germline J gene supplies the remainder. The rearrangement joins TRBV7-8 to TRBJ2-7; TRBD1 is a possible D gene (7 bases). Per germline, CDR1 SGHVS and CDR2 FQNEAQ. The CDR3 length is 13 residues. Trimming removed 5 bases at V and 2 bases at J, with 10 bases between. The sequenced part of the CDR3 DNA is TGTGCCAGCAGCGACAGGGAGGCCTACGAG. It is translated as CASSDREAYE. In full, the CDR3 reads CASSDREAYEQYF.

This clone turned up a few times. The CDR3 goes on 3 residues after the read ends, and that part is filled in from the germline J gene. V usage is TRBV11-3 and J usage is TRBJ2-1, with 8 positions matching TRBD2. V lost 5 bases and J lost 3; bases outside the gene matches: 6. The CDR3 totals 15 residues. Per germline, CDR1 SGHNT and CDR2 YENEEA. The CDR3 loop reads CASSAEAGGYNEQFF. CDR3 DNA, as far as it was read: TGTGCCAGCAGCGCGGAGGCGGGGGGCTACAATGAG.

This clone was counted many times. The read comes to an end 3 residues before the CDR3 does, leaving the germline J gene to fill in the end. V and J are TRBV30 and TRBJ1-2; D may be TRBD1 (6 bases). The CDR3 totals 14 residues. Germline V gene sequence: CDR1 GTSNPN, CDR2 SVGIG (reference sequence). V was pared by 2 bases and J by 7 bases, with 17 bases between. CDR3 DNA (partial): TGTGCCTGGAGTACTCAAACAGGGTCCGGTGGC. Protein product: CAWSTQTGSGG. The full CDR3 sequence reads CAWSTQTGSGGYTF.

This clone was seen at least ten times. The CDR3 is cut off 3 residues early in the read; its end comes from the germline J gene. The chain carries TRBV20-1 and TRBJ2-7; D is possibly TRBD1 or TRBD2 (5 bases each). Germline CDR1 DFQATT, CDR2 SNEGSKA (reference sequence). CDR3 size: 12 residues. Trimming pared 4 bases from V and 0 bases from J, leaving 7 bases between. The part of the CDR3 DNA that was read is TGCAGTGCTACAGGGAGCTCCTACGAG. It encodes CSATGSSYE. The entire CDR3 reads CSATGSSYEQYF.

This clone was counted many times. Read data end 3 residues before the CDR3 end; the end is taken from the germline J gene. The chain recombines TRBV4-2 with TRBJ2-5, with 8 nucleotides matching TRBD1. Losses at the gene ends were 3 bases for V and 4 bases for J; bases not matched to a gene: 13. CDR3 length: 17 amino acids. The germline V gene has CDR1 LGHNA and CDR2 YNFKEQ. The CDR3 spells CASSQGDRGRGGETQYF. Incomplete CDR3 DNA: TGTGCCAGCAGCCAGGGTGACAGGGGACGAGGGGGAGAGACC.

This clone occurred many times. The read terminates 3 residues before the CDR3 end, so the remaining end is supplied by the germline J gene. The V and J genes are TRBV5-1 and TRBJ2-3, with a tentative D call TRBD1 (5 bases). V lost 4 bases and J lost 1, with 13 bases in between. Germline V lookup: CDR1 SGHRS, CDR2 YFSETQ. This CDR3 has 15 residues. The CDR3 protein is CASSIQGPGTDTQYF. The sequenced part of the CDR3 DNA is TGCGCCAGCAGCATCCAGGGCCCCGGCACAGATACG.

This clone was counted many times. Read data end 3 residues before the CDR3 end; the end is taken from the germline J gene. V usage is TRBV29-1 and J usage is TRBJ1-2; no clear D. Per the germline V gene, CDR1 is SQVTM and CDR2 is ANQGSEA. CDR3 length equals 13 residues. CDR3 DNA (partial): TGCAGCGTCATGGGCTCGGGGTACCACGGC. It encodes CSVMGSGYHG. The full-length CDR3 reads as CSVMGSGYHGYTF.

This clone was counted ten times or more. The sequenced CDR3 bases are TGTGCCTGGAGTGTCCTCATCGGGAATCAGCCC. This encodes CAWSVLIGNQP. The CDR3 in its entirety is CAWSVLIGNQPQHF. The chain joins TRBV30 to TRBJ1-5; D is unresolved. The sequenced fragment ends 3 residues before the CDR3 boundary, so the rest is inferred from the germline J gene. Germline V gene data show CDR1 as GTSNPN and CDR2 as SVGIG (reference sequence). The CDR3 sequence is 14 residues long. Trimming left V 0 bases short and J 4 bases short, with 10 bases between.

As concerns this clone: This likely reflects a read error, since a far larger clone is one base away. The read ends 3 residues before the CDR3 terminus; that terminus is restored from the germline J gene. The sample carries other DNA sequences with the same CDR3. The chain carries TRBV30 and TRBJ2-5; 9 nucleotides match TRBD2. The CDR3 is 15 amino acids. V dropped 6 bases and J dropped 5; count of bases not matched to a gene: 13. In germline, CDR1 is GTSNPN, CDR2 SVGIG (reference sequence). CDR3 residues: CACSSGVAPVETQYF. CDR3 bases read: TGTGCCTGCTCTAGCGGGGTAGCGCCCGTGGAGACC.

This clone appeared a few times. The read gets to within 3 residues of the CDR3 end, and the germline J gene fills in the rest. The V gene is TRBV29-1, the J gene TRBJ2-7; 8 bases fit TRBD1. The CDR3 runs 13 residues. V was clipped by 1 base and J by 6 bases; unmatched bases: 5. Looked up from germline, CDR1 is SQVTM and CDR2 is ANQGSEA. Incomplete CDR3 DNA: TGCAGCGTTGAAGGGGCAGGGGGCATCGAG. It specifies CSVEGAGGIE. The whole CDR3 protein reads CSVEGAGGIEQYF.

This clone occurred many times. The read ends 3 residues before the CDR3 terminus; that terminus is restored from the germline J gene. The chain couples TRBV10-3 to TRBJ2-3; D unresolved. Germline assignment: CDR1 ENHRY and CDR2 SYGVKD. V lost 0 bases to trimming and J lost 6 bases, with 4 bases between them. The CDR3 length is 12 residues. CDR3 bases read: TGTGCCATCAGTGAGTCGGGCGATACG. Translating it yields CAISESGDT. The whole CDR3 sequence reads CAISESGDTQYF.

Notes on this clone: The sequenced fragment ends 3 residues before the CDR3 boundary, so the rest is inferred from the germline J gene. V gene TRBV25-1 combines with J gene TRBJ2-2; the D is unclear. The length of the CDR3 is 12 residues. CDR1 and CDR2 from the germline V gene are MGHDK and SYGVNS. Deletions cut 6 bases from V and 8 bases from J, with 10 bases between. The part of the CDR3 DNA that was read is TGTGCCAGCAGGCCCGCGGCGGGGGAG. It yields the protein CASRPAAGE. The CDR3 as a whole reads CASRPAAGELFF.

This clone has ten or more counts. The read ends 3 residues shy of where the CDR3 ends; the end is completed using the germline J gene. The chain recombines TRBV5-1 with TRBJ2-4; 10 nucleotides agree with TRBD1. This CDR3 has 15 amino acids. The germline gives CDR1 SGHRS, CDR2 YFSETQ. The CDR3 protein is CASSLATGGLGGQYF. The covered CDR3 bases are TGCGCCAGCAGCTTGGCGACAGGGGGCCTGGGTGGT.

This clone has a count of ten or more. With the read ending 3 residues before the CDR3 end, the germline J gene is used to fill in that end. The chain combines TRBV6-1 with TRBJ2-5, with D maybe TRBD2 (7 bases). Per germline, CDR1 MNHNS and CDR2 SASEGT. V gave up 1 base and J gave up 0 bases, with 12 bases separating them. The CDR3 extends over 16 amino acids. The DNA read from the CDR3 is TGTGCCAGCAGTGAAGGGGAGGGGGGGTACCAAGAGACC. This translates into CASSEGEGGYQET. The whole CDR3 is CASSEGEGGYQETQYF.

This clone was seen ten or more times. The read is 3 residues too short to cover the CDR3 end, so that end is filled in from the germline J gene. The rearrangement links TRBV6-4 to TRBJ1-6, with TRBD1 matching over 11 bases. Germline CDR1 is MRHNA and CDR2 is SNTAGT. Trimming cost V 2 bases and J 9 bases; bases outside gene matches: 9. CDR3 length equals 17 residues. Partial CDR3 DNA: TGTGCCAGCAGTGACACTTCGGGACAGGGGGATACTTCACCC. Encoded protein: CASSDTSGQGDTSP. The whole CDR3 sequence is CASSDTSGQGDTSPLHF.

This clone was picked up many times. The CDR3 end falls 3 residues outside the read, so it is completed with the germline J gene. The chain combines TRBV30 with TRBJ2-3; 7 bases line up with TRBD2. Per germline, CDR1 GTSNPN and CDR2 SVGIG (reference sequence). The CDR3 contains 15 residues. Partial CDR3 DNA: TGTGCCTGGAGTGTAGCGACAAGCGGGGTGGAGACG. Its protein is CAWSVATSGVET. The full CDR3 sequence reads CAWSVATSGVETQYF. The variable domain in full, with the rest retrieved from reference TRBV30 and TRBJ2-3, is SQTIHQWPATLVQPVGSPLSLECTVEGTSNPNLYWYRQAAGRGLQLLFYSVGIGQISSEVPQNLSASRPQDRQFILSSKKLLLSDSGFYLCAWSVATSGVETQYFGPGTRLTVL.

The table lists this clone with many counts. The read is 3 residues too short to cover the CDR3 end, so that end is filled in from the germline J gene. The chain carries TRBV20-1 and TRBJ2-2; 12 bases are a match to TRBD1. In germline, CDR1 is DFQATT, CDR2 SNEGSKA (reference sequence). CDR3 size: 20 residues. V trimming: 5 bases; J trimming: 5 bases; junction bases outside the gene matches: 21. CDR3 region: CSAAQIPGTGGAGGTGELFF. Partial CDR3 DNA: TGCAGTGCTGCCCAAATACCTGGGACAGGGGGCGCCGGTGGGACCGGGGAG.

This clone showed up many times. Read coverage stops 3 residues before the CDR3 terminus; the germline J gene supplies the remainder. This chain connects TRBV5-1 to TRBJ2-3; D gene unclear. CDR1 and CDR2 (germline): SGHRS, YFSETQ. The CDR3 extends over 14 amino acids. Trimming took off 0 bases at V and 4 bases at J, with 9 bases between the two ends. CDR3: CASSLEVLPDTQYF. CDR3 DNA (partial): TGCGCCAGCAGCTTGGAGGTTCTCCCAGATACG.